These 26 T cell receptor beta chains came from one sample sequenced in a study of glioma-infiltrating T cells after dendritic cell vaccination (dated by TCRdb to 2016 to 2018). Libraries came from the immunoSEQ multiplex PCR assay. The clones in this table, taken by TCRdb from immuneACCESS, are in-frame only. Not every clone is retained; where verified, under half of the shortfall comes from an unresolved V gene, and the cause of the rest is unknown. The sample records tens of thousands of clones, 85% of which are singletons. The ten largest clones add up to about 8.5% of the sample. Sample time point, as interpreted from the label and publication: after dendritic cell vaccination, including at tumor progression/relapse. The sequencing used blood, collected after dendritic cell vaccination. Receptors were obtained from a human donor with glioblastoma.

The CDR3 loop reads CASSRQGKNTEAFF. CDR3 DNA: TGTGCCAGTAGCAGACAGGGAAAGAACACTGAAGCTTTCTTT. This chain links TRBV19 with TRBJ1-1; 7 nucleotides match TRBD1. From germline, CDR1 is LNHDA and CDR2 SQIVND (reference sequence). J lost 1 base, V lost 6 bases, and 5 bases had no gene match. CDR3 size: 14 residues.

The chain recombines TRBV18 with TRBJ1-2, with D possibly matching TRBD1 (5 bases). The CDR3 contains 15 residues. V shed 0 bases and J shed 4 bases, with 12 bases lying between them. The germline CDR1 and CDR2 sequences are KGHSH and LQKENI. CDR3 in DNA: TGTGCCAGCTCACCACCGGCGGGACGGACCTATGGCTACACCTTC. It is translated as CASSPPAGRTYGYTF.

The chain joins TRBV6-5 to TRBJ2-5; TRBD1 matches 8 bases. The CDR3 has 14 residues. The germline V gene encodes CDR1 MNHEY and CDR2 SVGAGI. With 5 bases clipped from V and 7 bases from J, the junction kept 9 bases outside the gene matches. The CDR3 loop reads CASSPQGVVGTQYF. DNA of the CDR3: TGTGCCAGCAGTCCACAGGGGGTTGTCGGGACCCAGTACTTC.

The chain couples TRBV7-3 to TRBJ2-3, with TRBD2 identical over 8 bases. Germline V gene lookup returns CDR1 SGHTA and CDR2 FQGTGA. The CDR3 runs to 18 residues. The V gene end was trimmed by 4 bases and the J gene end by 2 bases; junction bases not matched to a gene: 14. Written as DNA, the CDR3 is TGTGCCAGCAGCTCCCCTCGGAGAGCGGGGGCGGACACAGATACGCAGTATTTT. Its translation: CASSSPRRAGADTDTQYF.

The rearrangement uses TRBV6-5 and TRBJ2-7; 10 bases agree with TRBD2. The CDR3 covers 15 residues. From germline, CDR1 is MNHEY and CDR2 SVGAGI. J lost 4 bases, V lost 10 bases, and 13 bases had no gene match. CDR3: CATQKREGLKYEQYF. The CDR3 coding sequence is TGTGCCACCCAAAAGCGGGAGGGCCTAAAGTACGAGCAGTACTTC.

The J gene is TRBJ1-6, the V gene TRBV6-5; D not resolved. The V end lost 5 bases, the J end lost 10 bases, and 9 bases lay between the germline ends. The CDR3 runs to 12 residues. Germline V gene sequence: CDR1 MNHEY, CDR2 SVGAGI. The CDR3, as DNA: TGTGCCAGCAGTACCCTCAGGTCACCCCTCCACTTT. This gives the protein CASSTLRSPLHF.

The chain carries TRBV27 and TRBJ2-6, with unresolved D. V lost 4 bases and J lost 0, with 13 bases in between. CDR3 size: 17 residues. The germline V gene encodes CDR1 MNHEY and CDR2 SMNVEV (reference sequence). The CDR3 loop is CASSSLELGSGANVLTF. The CDR3, as DNA: TGTGCCAGCAGTTCATTAGAACTTGGCTCTGGGGCCAACGTCCTGACTTTC.

A single count supports this clone. This sample includes further DNA sequences coding for the same CDR3. CDR3 protein: CASSLKGPRTEENLSYEQYF. Written as DNA, the CDR3 is TGTGCCAGCAGCTTAAAGGGCCCGAGGACAGAGGAGAATCTCTCCTACGAGCAGTACTTC. This rearrangement joins TRBV7-3 to TRBJ2-7; possibly TRBD1 for D (6 bases). Trimming stripped 1 base from V and 0 bases from J, with 25 bases between. There are 20 residues in the CDR3. CDR1 is SGHTA, CDR2 FQGTGA, per germline.

Here the CDR3 reads CASSRTGAPTGELFF. The CDR3 DNA is TGTGCCAGCAGCCGGACAGGGGCCCCCACCGGGGAGCTGTTTTTT. The V and J genes are TRBV11-3 and TRBJ2-2, with 9 bases matching TRBD1. Germline CDR1 reads SGHNT; CDR2 reads YENEEA. The CDR3 length is 15 residues. J was trimmed by 4 bases and V by 5 bases; bases with no gene match: 5.

J is TRBJ1-4 and V is TRBV7-2; 7 bases fit TRBD1. The germline V gene encodes CDR1 SGHTA and CDR2 FQGNSA. The CDR3 is made up of 16 amino acids. J was trimmed by 8 bases and V by 5 bases; bases with no gene match: 14. CDR3 protein: CASSRTWTGPEEKLFF. The CDR3 nucleotides are TGTGCCAGCAGCCGTACGTGGACAGGACCGGAGGAAAAACTGTTTTTT.

The sample holds one count of this clone. This sequence joins TRBV28 and TRBJ2-3, with D perhaps TRBD1 (6 bases). CDR3 length: 16 amino acids. Trimming cost V 3 bases and J 0 bases, with 13 bases left between them. Germline V gene lookup returns CDR1 MDHEN and CDR2 SYDVKM. The CDR3 nucleotides are TGTGCCAGCAGTTTCGCGCAGGGGCTAAGCACAGATACGCAGTATTTT. Translating gives CASSFAQGLSTDTQYF.

The chain uses TRBV27 and TRBJ1-5; 7 bases line up with TRBD1. With 6 bases clipped from V and 3 bases from J, the junction kept 8 bases outside the gene matches. The germline CDR1 and CDR2 sequences are MNHEY and SMNVEV (reference sequence). The CDR3 is made up of 15 amino acids. The CDR3 loop is CASRNGQAYNQPQHF. Here the CDR3 DNA reads TGTGCCAGCAGAAATGGACAGGCTTACAATCAGCCCCAGCATTTT.

The rearrangement links TRBV5-1 to TRBJ2-5; maybe TRBD1 (5 bases). Germline values: CDR1 SGHRS, CDR2 YFSETQ. This CDR3 contains 13 residues. V was clipped by 5 bases and J by 0 bases, with 8 bases between them. CDR3 coding DNA: TGCGCCAGCAGAATACAGGACCAAGAGACCCAGTACTTC. Translated: CASRIQDQETQYF.

The chain employs TRBV5-1 and TRBJ1-1, with no clear D. CDR1 is SGHRS, CDR2 YFSETQ, per germline. The CDR3 covers 15 residues. V was clipped by 0 bases and J by 3 bases, with 12 bases between them. CDR3 nucleotides: TGCGCCAGCAGCTTGGGTGATGGGAGGGACACTGAAGCTTTCTTT. This translates into CASSLGDGRDTEAFF.

The chain couples TRBV6-5 to TRBJ1-2, with TRBD1 identical over 10 bases. The germline V gene has CDR1 MNHEY and CDR2 SVGAGI. This CDR3 has 15 amino acids. V gave up 0 bases and J gave up 4 bases; unmatched junction bases: 2. CDR3 DNA: TGTGCCAGCAGTTACTCGGGACAGGGGCGCTATGGCTACACCTTC. Its translation is CASSYSGQGRYGYTF.

The chain employs TRBV18 and TRBJ1-1, with no clear D. V was clipped by 1 base and J by 1 base, with 13 bases between them. Germline CDR1 and CDR2: KGHSH and LQKENI. This CDR3 has 16 residues. Here the CDR3 reads CASSPQTGGTNTEAFF. CDR3 coding DNA: TGTGCCAGCTCACCACAGACGGGAGGAACGAACACTGAAGCTTTCTTT. The variable domain in full, completed from reference TRBV18 and TRBJ1-1, reads NAGVMQNPRHLVRRRGQEARLRCSPMKGHSHVYWYRQLPEEGLKFMVYLQKENIIDESGMPKERFSAEFPKEGPSILRIQQVVRGDSAAYFCASSPQTGGTNTEAFFGQGTRLTVV.

This clone is a singleton in its sample. The rearrangement uses TRBV5-6 and TRBJ2-3, with D possibly being TRBD1 (6 bases). V was pared by 1 base and J by 4 bases, with 7 bases between. The CDR3 runs to 13 residues. Germline CDR1 and CDR2: SGHDT and YYEEEE. This chain's CDR3 is CASSLQGSDTQYF. CDR3 nucleotides: TGTGCCAGCAGCTTGCAGGGGTCAGATACGCAGTATTTT. The full variable domain, its missing parts supplied by reference TRBV5-6 and TRBJ2-3, is DAGVTQSPTHLIKTRGQQVTLRCSPKSGHDTVSWYQQALGQGPQFIFQYYEEEERQRGNFPDRFSGHQFPNYSSELNVNALLLGDSALYLCASSLQGSDTQYFGPGTRLTVL.

This chain joins TRBV25-1 and TRBJ2-3; 8 bases match TRBD2. Per germline, CDR1 MGHDK and CDR2 SYGVNS. The CDR3 is 15 amino acids. V was pared by 2 bases and J by 3 bases, with 4 bases of the junction left unmatched. The CDR3 region is CASSEHSGRTDTQYF. In DNA form, the CDR3 reads TGTGCCAGCAGTGAACACAGCGGGAGAACAGATACGCAGTATTTT.

This chain's CDR3 is CASSLAGYEQYF. CDR3 sequence (DNA): TGTGCCAGCAGCTTAGCAGGGTACGAGCAGTACTTC. The chain carries TRBV11-3 and TRBJ2-7, with a possible D match to TRBD1 (5 bases). Germline V gives CDR1 SGHNT, CDR2 YENEEA. V was trimmed by 1 base and J by 4 bases, leaving 5 bases between them. The CDR3 covers 12 residues.

The DNA of the CDR3 is TGTGCCAGCTCACCAGGGGGACAGTACAATCAGCCCCAGCATTTT. As protein: CASSPGGQYNQPQHF. V is TRBV18 and J is TRBJ1-5, with 7 bases fitting TRBD1. Germline V gene data show CDR1 as KGHSH and CDR2 as LQKENI. The CDR3 covers 15 residues. After removal of 2 bases from V and 3 bases from J, the junction contained 4 bases not matched to a gene.

This chain links TRBV6-1 with TRBJ1-6; no clear D. The germline V gene encodes CDR1 MNHNS and CDR2 SASEGT. V was pared by 4 bases and J by 7 bases, with 17 bases between. This CDR3 comprises 16 residues. In DNA form, the CDR3 reads TGTGCCAGCAGTGGAACAACCACCCCCTTCAATTCACCCCTCCACTTT. Translated, it gives CASSGTTTPFNSPLHF.

The chain has TRBV21-1 and TRBJ2-4; the table's D call TRBD2 went unverified against the DNA. TRBV21-1 is a recognized pseudogene. The CDR3 consists of 15 residues. The CDR3 sequence is CASSKETGMANIQYF. The CDR3 nucleotides are TGTGCCAGCAGCAAAGAGACCGGGATGGCAAACATTCAGTACTTC.

The chain employs TRBV6-1 and TRBJ1-1, with 11 positions matching TRBD1. Germline CDR1 and CDR2: MNHNS and SASEGT. The CDR3 runs to 15 residues. The trim removed 5 bases at V and 3 bases at J, leaving 5 bases unmatched. Here the CDR3 DNA reads TGTGCCAGCAGTCCAGGACAGGGGGCGGACACTGAAGCTTTCTTT. Translation: CASSPGQGADTEAFF.

This chain joins TRBV6-5 and TRBJ2-7, with unresolved D. V was pared by 2 bases and J by 6 bases, with 17 bases between. CDR3 length: 15 residues. Germline CDR1 and CDR2: MNHEY and SVGAGI. The CDR3 loop reads CASSYEGLSNSEQYF. The DNA for the CDR3 is TGTGCCAGCAGTTACGAAGGCCTTAGCAACTCCGAGCAGTACTTC.

The rearrangement links TRBV7-9 to TRBJ1-4; 9 bases agree with TRBD1. CDR1 is SEHNR, CDR2 FQNEAQ, per germline (reference sequence). The CDR3 is 17 residues long. The V gene end was trimmed by 1 base and the J gene end by 5 bases; junction bases not matched to a gene: 8. DNA for the CDR3: TGTGCCAGCAGCTTAGGAAGCAGGACAGGGGTGAATGAAAAACTGTTTTTT. Protein product: CASSLGSRTGVNEKLFF.

V usage is TRBV19 and J usage is TRBJ1-6; D unresolved. CDR3 length: 14 residues. Trimming stripped 3 bases from V and 8 bases from J, with 11 bases between. From germline, CDR1 is LNHDA and CDR2 SQIVND (reference sequence). CDR3: CASSMRAHDSPLHF. In DNA form, the CDR3 reads TGTGCCAGTAGTATGCGGGCGCACGATTCACCCCTCCACTTT.